The entry below gives a single T cell receptor (beta chain) sequence along with its context. This sample stems from a study of control samples from healthy donors and cancer patients. The table came from immunoSEQ multiplex PCR; TCRdb's copy has only in-frame clones and leaves some out. The sample has 99,000 or so clones; around 82% are singletons. The sequence was collected from a woman between 50 and 59 years old in good health. The sample taken for sequencing was blood.

The CDR3 reads CASSILAGVANEQFF. The CDR3 nucleotides are TGTGCCAGTAGTATACTAGCGGGAGTCGCCAATGAGCAGTTCTTC. V and J are TRBV19 and TRBJ2-1; 10 bases fit TRBD2. J was trimmed by 6 bases and V by 2 bases; bases with no gene match: 4. Germline V lookup: CDR1 LNHDA, CDR2 SQIVND (reference sequence). The CDR3 contains 15 residues.